The 20 T cell receptor beta chains below all came from one sample that was sequenced in a study of post-analysis software for immune sequencing data. Study-level results: Controls had lower frequencies than patients of about 5 TRBV segments, which included TRBV5-6, TRBV5-1 and TRBV20-1.

No antigen has been assigned to these receptors. Carried by the TCR beta cDNA libraries were unique molecular identifiers. TCRdb reanalysed the PCR reads using MiXCR and keeps one entry per CDR3 protein. The profile shows a few hundred thousand distinct CDR3 sequences, 30% to 40% of them singletons. The specimen sequenced was blood. The receptors stem from a girl under 18 with multiple sclerosis.

This clonotype was found a few times. The chain employs TRBV7-2 and TRBJ2-4; 8 nucleotides align to TRBD1. The junction had 8 bases not matched to a gene; V was cut back by 4 bases and J by 15 bases. This CDR3 contains 12 residues. In germline, CDR1 is SGHTA, CDR2 FQGNSA. DNA of the CDR3: TGTGCCAGCAGCTCCGGACAGGGCGGAAGGTACTTC. As protein: CASSSGQGGRYF.

In the case of this clonotype: At one end, the junction sequence differs from germline, possibly due to a read error. The genes are TRBV6-5 and TRBJ2-3; 7 nucleotides agree with TRBD2. Germline CDR1 MNHEY, CDR2 SVGAGI. The CDR3 is made up of 20 amino acids. The CDR3 loop reads CACSYFALAEKISYTDTQYF. The DNA of the CDR3 is TGTGCCTGCAGTTACTTTGCGCTAGCGGAGAAAATAAGCTACACAGATACGCAGTATTTT.

This clonotype was detected a few times. The V gene is TRBV7-8, the J gene TRBJ2-1, with a possible D match to TRBD2 (6 bases). This CDR3 has 14 amino acids. CDR1 and CDR2 (germline): SGHVS, FQNEAQ. Trimming left V 1 base short and J 6 bases short, with 10 bases between. CDR3 region: CASSLGFGSNEQFF. CDR3 nucleotide sequence: TGTGCCAGCAGCTTAGGTTTCGGGAGCAATGAGCAGTTCTTC.

The chain joins TRBV4-1 to TRBJ2-1; 12 nucleotides match TRBD2. CDR3 size: 15 residues. The J segment lost 8 bases and the V segment lost 5 bases, leaving 7 bases of the junction unmatched. Germline V CDR1 and CDR2: MGHRA, YSYEKL. The CDR3 here is CASSLGLAGNDEQFF. CDR3 in DNA: TGCGCCAGCAGCTTAGGACTAGCGGGGAATGATGAGCAGTTCTTC.

This clonotype was recorded only once. This may stem from a read error, because a much larger clone lies one nucleotide away. CDR3 loop: CASSLEQLQETQYF. As DNA, the CDR3 is TGTGCCAGCAGCTTAGAACAGCTACAAGAGACCCAGTACTTC. This rearrangement joins TRBV7-8 to TRBJ2-5; D not certain. The length of the CDR3 is 14 residues. The V end was cut by 1 base, the J end by 2 bases, with 8 bases between. Germline lookup yields CDR1 SGHVS and CDR2 FQNEAQ.

This clonotype was recorded a few times. This chain links TRBV10-3 with TRBJ2-5; D call uncertain. Germline values: CDR1 ENHRY, CDR2 SYGVKD. The ends were cut back, 2 bases at V and 4 bases at J, with 17 bases in the middle. This CDR3 has 16 residues. This CDR3 reads CAISESRTGRAETQYF. The CDR3 coding sequence is TGTGCCATCAGTGAGAGTAGGACGGGTAGGGCAGAGACCCAGTACTTC.

V usage is TRBV7-9 and J usage is TRBJ2-1, with TRBD2 matching 7 bases. J gave up 4 bases and V 5 bases, and 8 bases lay outside the gene matches. Germline CDR1 SEHNR, CDR2 FQNEAQ (reference sequence). CDR3 length: 15 residues. The CDR3 reads CASSAGGRNYNEQFF. For the CDR3, the DNA is TGTGCCAGCAGCGCCGGCGGGAGAAATTACAATGAGCAGTTCTTC.

The CDR3 DNA is TGTGCCAGCAGTTCGGCGCGGGACAGGGCCTCACCCCTCCACTTT. This gives the protein CASSSARDRASPLHF. The chain links TRBV12-3 or TRBV12-4 to TRBJ1-6; 9 bases are a match to TRBD1. V dropped 4 bases and J dropped 10; count of bases not matched to a gene: 8. CDR3 length: 15 amino acids.

This clonotype was observed a few times. V and J are TRBV6-6 and TRBJ1-2, with 9 nucleotides matching TRBD1. J lost 5 bases, V lost 6 bases, and 10 bases had no gene match. Germline lookup yields CDR1 MNHNY and CDR2 SVGAGI (reference sequence). The length of the CDR3 is 15 residues. CDR3 in DNA: TGTGCCAGCAGCCGCCGGGACAGGGTCTCTTATGGCTACACCTTC. Its protein product is CASSRRDRVSYGYTF.

This clonotype was detected a few times. The V gene is TRBV7-3, the J gene TRBJ2-1, with D unresolved. With the DNA end fitting TRBJ2-5 better, the J assignment may be wrong. The V gene's germline CDR1 is SGHTA and CDR2 FQGTGA. This CDR3 is 11 amino acids long. The DNA of the CDR3 is TGTGCCAGCACCTCCCGAGTTGACCAGTACTTC. Protein: CASTSRVDQYF.

This clonotype was seen a few times. CDR3 residues: CATSSSGFRLYGYTF. For the CDR3, the DNA is TGTGCCACCAGCAGTTCGGGGTTTAGATTATATGGCTACACCTTC. The genes are TRBV15 and TRBJ1-2; the D is unclear. CDR1 is LNHNV and CDR2 is YYDKDF in the germline V gene (reference sequence). The CDR3 spans 15 residues. Trimming cost V 3 bases and J 5 bases, with 16 bases left between them.

This chain connects TRBV14 to TRBJ2-6; a possible D gene is TRBD2 (5 bases). The germline V gene has CDR1 SGHDN and CDR2 FVKESK. This CDR3 has 15 residues. Trimming pared 6 bases from V and 1 base from J, leaving 10 bases between. The CDR3 protein is CASSRTGSGANVLTF. The CDR3 coding sequence is TGTGCCAGCAGTCGGACGGGATCTGGGGCCAACGTCCTGACTTTC.

The sample holds a few counts of this clonotype. DNA of the CDR3: TGTGCCACCAGCAAAGAGGAGTGGTCCTATGGCTACACCTTC. Translation gives CATSKEEWSYGYTF. V usage is TRBV15 and J usage is TRBJ1-2; D gene unclear. The germline gives CDR1 LNHNV, CDR2 YYDKDF (reference sequence). V was pared by 4 bases and J by 4 bases, with 13 bases between. CDR3 length equals 14 residues.

The rearrangement joins TRBV5-1 to TRBJ2-7; D is uncertain. Germline CDR1 SGHRS, CDR2 YFSETQ. The CDR3 consists of 11 residues. With 0 bases removed from V and 12 bases from J, the gap between germline ends came to 10 bases. The CDR3 reads CASSLEGSRYF. In nucleotides, the CDR3 is TGCGCCAGCAGCTTGGAGGGCTCAAGGTACTTC.

This clonotype was found a few times. J is TRBJ2-5 and V is TRBV20-1; no definite D call. Germline V gene sequence: CDR1 DFQATT, CDR2 SNEGSKA (reference sequence). This CDR3 is 14 amino acids long. Trimming cost V 7 bases and J 1 base, with 16 bases left between them. The CDR3 is CSGLRTAAQETQYF. Written as DNA, the CDR3 is TGCAGTGGCCTTAGGACGGCAGCCCAAGAGACCCAGTACTTC.

On this clonotype itself: One junction end disagrees with the germline gene, perhaps due to a read error. The J gene is TRBJ1-1, the V gene TRBV2; D is unclear. The germline CDR1 and CDR2 sequences are SNHLY and FYNNEI. CDR3 length: 13 amino acids. This CDR3 is CASSEGASDEAFF. DNA for the CDR3: TGTGCCAGCAGCGAAGGCGCCAGTGACGAAGCTTTCTTT.

The chain links TRBV7-2 to TRBJ1-2; possible D gene TRBD1, 6 bases. V lost 5 bases and J 3 bases, leaving 13 bases between the germline ends. The CDR3 length is 14 residues. Germline CDR1 reads SGHTA; CDR2 reads FQGNSA. CDR3 nucleotides: TGTGCCAGCAGCCCTGAGGGGGGCTACTATGGCTACACCTTC. Translating gives CASSPEGGYYGYTF.

V is TRBV28 and J is TRBJ2-6; 8 positions agree with TRBD1. Germline V gene data show CDR1 as MDHEN and CDR2 as SYDVKM. The J segment lost 3 bases and the V segment lost 5 bases, leaving 9 bases of the junction unmatched. The CDR3 length is 17 residues. The CDR3 spells CASSPYPTGDGANVLTF. CDR3 nucleotides: TGTGCCAGCAGTCCATACCCGACAGGGGATGGGGCCAACGTCCTGACTTTC.

This clonotype was seen a handful of times. The gene calls are TRBV20-1 and TRBJ2-5; D possibly corresponds to TRBD2 (5 bases). V lost 7 bases, J lost 2 bases, and 11 bases lay in between. Germline V lookup: CDR1 DFQATT, CDR2 SNEGSKA (reference sequence). This CDR3 is 12 amino acids long. CDR3 in DNA: TGCAGTGGAAGTCGGGGTCAAGAGACCCAGTACTTC. It codes for CSGSRGQETQYF.

The genes are TRBV29-1 and TRBJ1-1, with 8 bases that match TRBD1. CDR3 size: 11 residues. J gave up 11 bases and V 5 bases, and 7 bases lay outside the gene matches. Germline assignment: CDR1 SQVTM and CDR2 ANQGSEA. Written as DNA, the CDR3 is TGCAGCGTTTTACCCGGGGACAGGGCTTTCTTT. As protein: CSVLPGDRAFF.